This T cell receptor (beta chain) originates from a study of cytomegalovirus exposure and HLA in healthy donors. In the PCR, 60 Vbeta and 13 Jbeta primers were used. Assay: immunoSEQ multiplex PCR; the TCRdb copy retains only in-frame clones and omits some. The sample lists about 100,000 clones, approximately 68% occurring once. Germline assignment: CDR1 LNHDA and CDR2 SQIVND (reference sequence). The CDR3 has 13 residues. The V end was cut by 4 bases, the J end by 5 bases, with 12 bases between. The chain has TRBV19 and TRBJ2-7; the D gene is possibly TRBD2 (6 bases). This clonotype originated in a woman in her late teens or twenties in good health and CMV-seropositive. Source material: PBMCs. The CDR3: CASSSGEPNEQYF. The CDR3 region has the DNA TGTGCCAGTAGTAGCGGGGAGCCCAACGAGCAGTACTTC.